This record looks at one T cell receptor (beta chain) sequence and its context. Its specificity is not known. This record comes from a study of CXCR3-negative and CXCR3-positive naive CD8 T cells. For the study at large: Sequencing gave roughly 140 million TRB reads overall, about 1.5 +/- 0.3 million per library. Study-wide findings and caveats: Naive CXCR3-negative cells resembled naive CXCR3-positive cells in TRBV-TRBJ usage; memory cells differed. In both naive subsets diversity was comparably high, whereas memory CD8+ cells showed much lower diversity. CXCR3-negative naive cells had less hydrophobic TRB CDR3s than did CXCR3-positive naive cells.

The germline gives CDR1 SQVTM, CDR2 ANQGSEA. This CDR3 region has 14 residues. The TRB cDNA libraries were prepared by 5' RACE with UMI labels. Using the 5' RACE reads, TCRdb records one entry per CDR3 protein without DNA. Here the sample table reports tens of thousands of distinct CDR3 sequences. Naive CD8+ T lymphocytes were specified as CD45RO-CCR7+CD27+CD95-. The receptor was derived from a human donor in good health. Some clones in this sample may be carry-over from other donors' samples. The source material was naive CXCR3+ CD8+ T cells from blood. The subset here: CD45RO-CCR7+CD27+CD95- naive CD8+ T cells expressing CXCR3 (TNR3+). The chain employs TRBV29-1 and TRBJ2-1; TCRdb calls TRBD1, which cannot be checked without DNA. The CDR3 reads CSVRDSRLYNEQFF.